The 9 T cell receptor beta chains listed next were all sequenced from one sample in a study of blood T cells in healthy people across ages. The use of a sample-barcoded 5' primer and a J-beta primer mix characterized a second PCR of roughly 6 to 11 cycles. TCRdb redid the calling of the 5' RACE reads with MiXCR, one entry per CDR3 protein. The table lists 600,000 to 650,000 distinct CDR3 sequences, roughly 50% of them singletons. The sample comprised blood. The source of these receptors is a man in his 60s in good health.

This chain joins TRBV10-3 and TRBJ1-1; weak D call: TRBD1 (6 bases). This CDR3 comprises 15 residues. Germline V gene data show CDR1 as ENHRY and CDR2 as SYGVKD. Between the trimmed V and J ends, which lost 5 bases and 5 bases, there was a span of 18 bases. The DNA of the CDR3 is TGTGCCATCAGTAAGCGGGCCGGGGGCTTAACTGAAGCTTTCTTT. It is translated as CAISKRAGGLTEAFF.

This chain's CDR3 is CASSLGGPGSGLYEQYF. In DNA, the CDR3 is TGTGCCAGCAGTTTAGGGGGTCCGGGTAGCGGGCTTTACGAGCAGTACTTC. This sequence joins TRBV28 and TRBJ2-4; 7 nucleotides line up with TRBD2. The J call may be mistaken, given a closer DNA end match to TRBJ2-7. The CDR3 covers 17 residues. The germline V gene has CDR1 MDHEN and CDR2 SYDVKM.

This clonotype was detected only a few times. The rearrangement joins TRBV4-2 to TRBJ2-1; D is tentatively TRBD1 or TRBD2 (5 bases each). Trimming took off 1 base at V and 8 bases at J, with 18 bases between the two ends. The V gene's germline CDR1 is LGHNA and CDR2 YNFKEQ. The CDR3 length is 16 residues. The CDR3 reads CASSQGGGSLEDEQFF. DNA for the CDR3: TGTGCCAGCAGCCAAGGGGGCGGGTCGCTGGAGGATGAGCAGTTCTTC.

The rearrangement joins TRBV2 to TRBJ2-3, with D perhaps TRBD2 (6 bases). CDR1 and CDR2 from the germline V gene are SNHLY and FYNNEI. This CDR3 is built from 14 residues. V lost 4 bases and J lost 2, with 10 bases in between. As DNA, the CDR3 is TGTGCCAGCAGTGCGGGGGTCCCCACAGATACGCAGTATTTT. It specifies CASSAGVPTDTQYF.

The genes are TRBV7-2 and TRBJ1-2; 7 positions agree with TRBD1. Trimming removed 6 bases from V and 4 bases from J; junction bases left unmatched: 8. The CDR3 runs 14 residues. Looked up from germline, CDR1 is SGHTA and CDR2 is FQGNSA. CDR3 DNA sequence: TGTGCCAGCAGTCACAGACAGGGCCTCTATGGCTACACCTTC. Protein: CASSHRQGLYGYTF. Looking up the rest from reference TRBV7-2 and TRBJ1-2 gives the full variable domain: GAGVSQSPSNKVTEKGKDVELRCDPISGHTALYWYRQSLGQGLEFLIYFQGNSAPDKSGLPSDRFSAERTGGSVSTLTIQRTQQEDSAVYLCASSHRQGLYGYTFGSGTRLTVV.

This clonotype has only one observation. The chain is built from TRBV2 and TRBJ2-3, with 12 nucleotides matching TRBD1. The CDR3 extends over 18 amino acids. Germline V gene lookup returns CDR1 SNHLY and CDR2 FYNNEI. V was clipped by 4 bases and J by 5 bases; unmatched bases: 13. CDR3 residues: CASSAIPSGTGGRDTQYF. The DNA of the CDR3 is TGTGCCAGCAGTGCTATACCATCCGGGACAGGGGGCCGAGATACGCAGTATTTT.

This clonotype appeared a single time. The CDR3 protein is CASSEEDSGVVSSYNEQFF. The CDR3 nucleotides are TGTGCCAGCAGTGAAGAAGATAGCGGGGTTGTCAGCTCCTACAATGAGCAGTTCTTC. The rearrangement joins TRBV6-1 to TRBJ2-1; the match to TRBD2 covers 8 bases. CDR1 and CDR2 from the germline V gene are MNHNS and SASEGT. The CDR3 contains 19 residues. V was clipped by 1 base and J by 0 bases; unmatched bases: 11.

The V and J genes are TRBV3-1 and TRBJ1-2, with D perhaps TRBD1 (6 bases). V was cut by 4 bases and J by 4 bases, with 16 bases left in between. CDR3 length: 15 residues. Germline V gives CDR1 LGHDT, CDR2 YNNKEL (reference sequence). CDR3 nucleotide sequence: TGTGCCAGCAGCCTATCCCCAGGGGACTTCTATGGCTACACCTTC. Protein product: CASSLSPGDFYGYTF. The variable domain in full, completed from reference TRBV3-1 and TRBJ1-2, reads DTAVSQTPKYLVTQMGNDKSIKCEQNLGHDTMYWYKQDSKKFLKIMFSYNNKELIINETVPNRFSPKSPDKAHLNLHINSLELGDSAVYFCASSLSPGDFYGYTFGSGTRLTVV.

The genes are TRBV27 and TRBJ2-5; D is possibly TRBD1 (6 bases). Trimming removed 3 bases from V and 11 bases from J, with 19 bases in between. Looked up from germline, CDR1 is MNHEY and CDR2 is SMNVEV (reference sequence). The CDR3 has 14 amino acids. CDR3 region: CASSFNTGTYEQYF. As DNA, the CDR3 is TGTGCCAGCAGTTTCAATACCGGGACATATGAGCAGTACTTC.